Listed below are T cell receptor beta chains from one sample, sequenced in a study of response to subunit inactivated influenza vaccine. TCRdb itself ran the RT-PCR reads through MiXCR, one entry per CDR3 protein. The sample yields around 790,000 distinct CDR3 sequences, around 20% seen once. The starting material was PBMCs from blood, obtained 5 to 6 days after vaccination. The receptors shown here come from a man in his fifties who received an inactivated influenza vaccine. CDR3s include the opening cysteine and the closing phenylalanine or tryptophan. A D gene is named only where the DNA matches it firmly. The size of a clone is reported for some rows only, either as once, few or many, or as a class for expanded clones.

few,TRBV5-1,TRBJ2-7,.,CASSLFSRGEDEQYF,TGCGCCAGCAGCTTGTTTTCCAGGGGAGAGGACGAGCAGTACTTC
.,TRBV7-2,TRBJ1-2,TRBD1,CASSLAMDRAREYGYTF,TGTGCCAGCAGCTTAGCGATGGACAGGGCTCGGGAGTATGGCTACACCTTC
.,TRBV5-6,TRBJ2-2,TRBD2,CASSSPGLAGTGELFF,TGTGCCAGCAGCTCCCCAGGACTAGCGGGGACCGGGGAGCTGTTTTTT
many,TRBV5-1,TRBJ1-2,TRBD1,CASSPGTGFGYTF,TGCGCCAGCAGCCCCGGGACAGGGTTTGGCTACACCTTC
few,TRBV6-4,TRBJ2-3,TRBD2,CASIPGRAVAGAVDTQYF,TGTGCCAGCATTCCCGGCAGGGCAGTAGCGGGAGCTGTTGATACGCAGTATTTT
few,TRBV12-3/TRBV12-4,TRBJ1-6,.,CASSYQLGSPLHF,TGTGCCAGCAGTTACCAGTTAGGCTCACCCCTCCACTTT
.,TRBV6-4,TRBJ1-6,TRBD1,CASRRDREGSPLHF,TGTGCCAGCAGAAGAGACAGGGAAGGTTCACCCCTCCACTTT
few,TRBV5-1,TRBJ2-2,.,CASSSRVWGAGELFF,TGCGCCAGCAGCTCCCGAGTGTGGGGGGCCGGGGAGCTGTTTTTT
.,TRBV6-5,TRBJ2-2,.,CASSYTNRAAGELFF,TGTGCCAGCAGTTACACGAACCGTGCGGCCGGGGAGCTGTTTTTT
.,TRBV24-1,TRBJ2-6,TRBD1,CATSDPLRGLLNGANVLTF,TGTGCCACCAGTGATCCCCTCAGGGGGTTACTAAATGGGGCCAACGTCCTGACTTTC
.,TRBV10-3,TRBJ1-4,.,CAISESSSATNEKLFF,TGTGCCATCAGTGAGTCGTCTAGTGCAACTAATGAAAAACTGTTTTTT
.,TRBV29-1,TRBJ1-2,.,CTSYSPGRIDGYSF,TGCACTTCCTATTCCCCGGGGCGCATTGATGGCTACTCCTTC
.,TRBV20-1,TRBJ2-3,.,CSARDDTDTQYF,TGCAGTGCTAGAGACGACACAGATACGCAGTATTTT
few,TRBV18,TRBJ2-3,.,CASSPDVGTDTQYF,TGTGCCAGCTCACCCGATGTGGGTACAGATACGCAGTATTTT
.,TRBV28,TRBJ2-7,.,CASSLRYPDYEQYF,TGTGCCAGCAGTTTACGTTACCCGGACTACGAGCAGTACTTC
few,TRBV6-2/TRBV6-3,TRBJ1-5,.,CASKGGAVSNQPQHF,TGTGCCAGCAAGGGAGGGGCAGTTAGCAATCAGCCCCAGCATTTT
few,TRBV5-1,TRBJ2-5,.,CASRFGTNQETQYF,TGCGCCAGCAGGTTTGGGACAAATCAAGAGACCCAGTACTTC
.,TRBV7-9,TRBJ2-7,.,CASSSAKDYEQYF,TGTGCCAGCAGCTCCGCCAAGGACTACGAGCAGTACTTC
once,TRBV7-9,TRBJ2-7,.,CASSGYQGIYEQYF,TGTGCCAGCAGCGGATATCAGGGGATCTACGAGCAGTACTTC
few,TRBV7-2,TRBJ2-3,.,CASSLVGSSTDTQYF,TGTGCCAGCAGCTTAGTGGGGTCTAGCACAGATACGCAGTATTTT
few,TRBV10-2,TRBJ2-3,.,CASSESRVTTPTDTQYF,TGCGCCAGCAGTGAGTCGAGAGTGACCACTCCCACAGATACGCAGTATTTT
.,TRBV20-1,TRBJ1-1,.,CSLGPLNTEAFF,TGCAGTTTAGGCCCCCTGAACACTGAAGCTTTCTTT
.,TRBV9,TRBJ2-1,.,CASSVGDQVSFDEQFF,TGTGCCAGCAGCGTAGGGGACCAGGTTTCGTTCGATGAGCAGTTCTTC